The entry that follows covers one T cell receptor (beta chain) sequence. The CDR3 has 14 residues. In germline, CDR1 is SGHVS, CDR2 FNYEAQ. Trimming removed 5 bases at V and 3 bases at J, with 14 bases between. Library construction for TCR beta used iRepertoire HTBI primers and Arm-PCR of CDR3 regions. MiXCR, run by TCRdb on the multiplex PCR reads, gives a single entry per CDR3 protein. The sample includes under 800,000 distinct CDR3 sequences, under 20% of them seen just once. The sample's time point: newly diagnosed GD, antithyroid drugs for less than 3 months. PBMC-extracted RNA yielded the TCR library. The sample belongs to a study of regulatory T cells in long-lasting Graves disease. This same sample was also part of a study on T cells in Graves' hyperthyroidism and ophthalmopathy.

The chain couples TRBV7-6 to TRBJ2-7; the D gene could be TRBD1 or TRBD2 (7 bases each). The sample was peripheral blood mononuclear cells (PBMCs), taken at new diagnosis, from a patient treated with antithyroid drugs. This clonotype was sampled from a woman younger than 45 with Graves disease. The CDR3 spells CASSPRGGGYEQYF. The CDR3 region has the DNA TGTGCCAGCAGCCCCAGGGGGGGGGGCTACGAGCAGTACTTC.